This T cell receptor beta chain was captured by sequencing in a study of cytomegalovirus exposure and HLA in healthy donors. Overall study findings and caveats: Reportedly, cytomegalovirus status was diagnosed with high sensitivity and specificity. Presence/absence analyses took donor sequencing depth as roughly uniform. Most TCR sequences were uncommon, yet certain public TCRs appeared in many donors. Further analysis, carried out later, found HLA-associated TCR beta chains more clonally expanded than equally common other chains.

Notes on this clone: Its specificity is unknown.

From germline, CDR1 is SGHRS and CDR2 YFSETQ. V lost 6 bases, J lost 5 bases, and 8 bases stayed unmatched. CDR3 length: 15 residues. The study ran its PCR with 60 Vbeta and 13 Jbeta primers. TCRdb keeps only in-frame clones here, not all; method: immunoSEQ multiplex PCR. The sample holds 170,000 or so clones; around 80% are singletons and the top ten take 3.7%. This chain links TRBV5-1 with TRBJ2-7; TRBD2 matches 13 bases. Sequenced material: PBMCs. The source of this sequence is a woman in her fifties or sixties in good health and CMV-seropositive. The CDR3 sequence is CASKRGLAGPDEQYF. The CDR3 nucleotides read TGCGCCAGCAAACGGGGACTAGCGGGACCCGACGAGCAGTACTTC.